One and the same sample provided the 16 T cell receptor beta chains below, sequenced in a study of control samples from healthy donors and cancer patients. Sequenced by immunoSEQ multiplex PCR; TCRdb stores in-frame clones only, minus some. This table has approximately 190,000 clones, about 91% appearing once. Sequenced: blood. The receptors stem from a man aged 30 to 39 in good health.

The J gene is TRBJ2-2, the V gene TRBV6-5; 7 nucleotides align to TRBD1. This CDR3 spans 14 amino acids. Germline V gives CDR1 MNHEY, CDR2 SVGAGI. The ends lost 6 bases at V and 5 bases at J; junction bases unmatched: 6. The CDR3: CASRRQGKTGELFF. The CDR3 nucleotides are TGTGCCAGCAGGAGACAGGGTAAAACCGGGGAGCTGTTTTTT.

The rearrangement links TRBV7-2 to TRBJ2-3, with a weak D call TRBD2 (6 bases). The CDR3 length is 15 residues. Germline V gives CDR1 SGHTA, CDR2 FQGNSA. V lost 2 bases, J lost 0 bases, and 9 bases lay in between. The CDR3 sequence is CASSLWGTSTDTQYF. Written as DNA, the CDR3 is TGTGCCAGCAGCTTATGGGGGACTAGCACAGATACGCAGTATTTT.

The chain couples TRBV12-3 or TRBV12-4 to TRBJ1-2; D gene uncertain. Between the trimmed V and J ends, which lost 1 base and 8 bases, there was a span of 8 bases. The CDR3 is 12 residues long. CDR3 nucleotide sequence: TGTGCCAGCAGTTTAGGAGGTTCGGGCTACACCTTC. Translating gives CASSLGGSGYTF.

The J gene is TRBJ2-1, the V gene TRBV10-2; 9 bases match TRBD2. Trimming at V came to 8 bases and at J to 4 bases, leaving 6 bases not matched to a gene. Germline V CDR1 and CDR2: WSHSY, SAAADI. This CDR3 has 14 residues. CDR3 protein: CASHSGGLYNEQFF. DNA for the CDR3: TGCGCCAGCCACAGCGGGGGGCTATACAATGAGCAGTTCTTC.

The chain links TRBV6-6 to TRBJ1-1; D is unresolved. This CDR3 has 12 amino acids. Trimming left V 5 bases short and J 1 base short, with 5 bases between. CDR1 and CDR2 (germline): MNHNY, SVGAGI (reference sequence). The CDR3 DNA follows: TGTGCCAGCAGTCAAGGGAACACTGAAGCTTTCTTT. Translation: CASSQGNTEAFF.

The chain uses TRBV2 and TRBJ1-5; 9 bases fit TRBD1. The CDR3 spans 14 residues. After removal of 2 bases from V and 6 bases from J, the junction contained 2 bases not matched to a gene. Germline loops: CDR1 SNHLY, CDR2 FYNNEI. CDR3 in DNA: TGTGCCAGCAGTGAAATACAGGGGGCTCAGCCCCAGCATTTT. Translating it yields CASSEIQGAQPQHF.

V is TRBV2 and J is TRBJ1-2, with 7 bases that match TRBD1. Germline loops: CDR1 SNHLY, CDR2 FYNNEI. This CDR3 is 14 amino acids long. The V gene end was trimmed by 4 bases and the J gene end by 6 bases; junction bases not matched to a gene: 8. The CDR3 here is CASSVLDRANGYTF. CDR3 coding DNA: TGTGCCAGCAGTGTGTTAGACAGGGCAAATGGCTACACCTTC.

A single count supports this clone. The V gene is TRBV11-2, the J gene TRBJ2-2; 11 bases map to TRBD2. The CDR3 sequence is 15 residues long. Germline trimming cut 7 bases from V and 4 bases from J; bases unmatched to any gene: 5. Germline lookup yields CDR1 SGHAT and CDR2 FQNNGV. The CDR3 spells CASTATSGATGELFF. CDR3 coding DNA: TGTGCCAGCACCGCGACTAGCGGGGCCACCGGGGAGCTGTTTTTT.

This clone was found once. V usage is TRBV18 and J usage is TRBJ1-1; unclear D gene. The CDR3 has 15 residues. The V end lost 4 bases, the J end lost 0 bases, and 12 bases lay between the germline ends. CDR1 is KGHSH, CDR2 LQKENI, per germline. CDR3 sequence reads: CASSQGKGMNTEAFF. CDR3 DNA: TGTGCCAGCTCACAAGGAAAAGGGATGAACACTGAAGCTTTCTTT. Complete variable domain (other parts from reference TRBV18 and TRBJ1-1): NAGVMQNPRHLVRRRGQEARLRCSPMKGHSHVYWYRQLPEEGLKFMVYLQKENIIDESGMPKERFSAEFPKEGPSILRIQQVVRGDSAAYFCASSQGKGMNTEAFFGQGTRLTVV.

This rearrangement joins TRBV10-3 to TRBJ1-2; 7 bases line up with TRBD1. V trimming: 8 bases; J trimming: 2 bases; junction bases outside the gene matches: 5. The CDR3 runs 13 residues. The V gene's germline CDR1 is ENHRY and CDR2 SYGVKD. The CDR3 is CAIGAGGNYGYTF. The CDR3 DNA sequence: TGTGCCATCGGGGCAGGGGGAAACTATGGCTACACCTTC.

The chain uses TRBV7-2 and TRBJ2-1, with a possible D match to TRBD1 (6 bases). The germline V and J ends were trimmed by 0 bases and 11 bases, with 8 bases remaining between them. Germline-derived CDR1 and CDR2 are SGHTA and FQGNSA. The CDR3 runs 12 residues. The CDR3 loop is CASSLATGKQFF. For the CDR3, the DNA is TGTGCCAGCAGCTTAGCAACAGGGAAGCAGTTCTTC.

The rearrangement joins TRBV19 to TRBJ1-2; D may be TRBD1 (6 bases). The V end lost 9 bases, the J end lost 6 bases, and 20 bases lay between the germline ends. Germline CDR1 reads LNHDA; CDR2 reads SQIVND (reference sequence). There are 14 residues in the CDR3. CDR3 amino acids: CASRASTGRHGYTF. The CDR3 DNA reads as TGTGCCAGCCGCGCCTCGACAGGTCGGCATGGCTACACCTTC.

The chain is built from TRBV19 and TRBJ1-2; 10 bases map to TRBD1. Unmatched junction bases numbered 10, after V lost 9 bases and J lost 3 bases. The CDR3 consists of 15 residues. Germline-derived CDR1 and CDR2 are LNHDA and SQIVND (reference sequence). CDR3: CASLPTGTGDYGYTF. The CDR3 bases are TGTGCCAGCCTGCCAACCGGGACAGGGGACTATGGCTACACCTTC.

V gene TRBV19 combines with J gene TRBJ2-3; TRBD1 agrees at 8 bases. Germline V gene sequence: CDR1 LNHDA, CDR2 SQIVND (reference sequence). The CDR3 has 14 residues. V gave up 5 bases and J gave up 6 bases; unmatched junction bases: 7. The CDR3 region has the DNA TGTGCCAGTAGTGTTGACAGGGGAACGGATACGCAGTATTTT. This codes for CASSVDRGTDTQYF. The complete variable domain, with remaining parts taken from reference TRBV19 and TRBJ2-3, reads DGGITQSPKYLFRKEGQNVTLSCEQNLNHDAMYWYRQDPGQGLRLIYYSQIVNDFQKGDIAEGYSVSREKKESFPLTVTSAQKNPTAFYLCASSVDRGTDTQYFGPGTRLTVL.

The chain couples TRBV6-5 to TRBJ1-1; D might be TRBD1 (5 bases). Germline-derived CDR1 and CDR2 are MNHEY and SVGAGI. The CDR3 spans 14 residues. The germline V and J ends were trimmed by 6 bases and 5 bases, with 16 bases remaining between them. CDR3 nucleotide sequence: TGTGCCAGCAGCCCCCCTCGGGGGAAAACTGAAGCTTTCTTT. The encoded protein is CASSPPRGKTEAFF.

This chain links TRBV19 with TRBJ2-1; a weak D match, TRBD1 (6 bases). In germline, CDR1 is LNHDA, CDR2 SQIVND (reference sequence). With 3 bases removed from V and 8 bases from J, the gap between germline ends came to 11 bases. There are 13 residues in the CDR3. The CDR3 bases are TGTGCCAGTAGTATCCAGGGGCGCTATGAGCAGTTCTTC. Translated: CASSIQGRYEQFF. Full variable domain (remainder filled in from reference TRBV19 and TRBJ2-1): DGGITQSPKYLFRKEGQNVTLSCEQNLNHDAMYWYRQDPGQGLRLIYYSQIVNDFQKGDIAEGYSVSREKKESFPLTVTSAQKNPTAFYLCASSIQGRYEQFFGPGTRLTVL.